The rows below give T cell receptor beta chains drawn from one sample of a study of Ad26.COV2.S vaccination and SARS-CoV-2 variants. Using immunoSEQ multiplex PCR, the repertoire was profiled, and TCRdb retains in-frame clones only, with some absent. The sample consists of around 450,000 clones, around 87% of them appearing once. The sequences come from peripheral blood, collected in a trial of Ad26.COV2.S vaccine versus placebo. The receptor set was obtained from a person between 18 and 59 years old who received the Ad26.COV2.S COVID-19 vaccine or a placebo. Both conserved end residues are part of each CDR3. The D gene is left open where the match is weak. Clone size is given for some rows only: seen once, a few or many times, or a class if the clone is expanded.

TGTGCCCGCACTCCGGGACGGAGCACAGATACGCAGTATTTT CARTPGRSTDTQYF TRBJ2-3 TRBV30 . .
TGTGCCAGCAGCTTGGATTGGGGCGCCTACGAGCAGTACTTC CASSLDWGAYEQYF TRBJ2-7 TRBV7-9 . .
TGTGCCAGCAGTTTAGGGGGCGTGAGAGAGACCCAGTACTTC CASSLGGVRETQYF TRBJ2-5 TRBV27 . .
TGTGCCAGCAGCGCGCCGGGACAGGGACCCAATGAGCAGTTCTTC CASSAPGQGPNEQFF TRBJ2-1 TRBV9 TRBD1 .
TGTGCCAGCATCCGGGGGCTTCCGAGCTCTGGAAACACCATATATTTT CASIRGLPSSGNTIYF TRBJ1-3 TRBV28 . .
TGCAGCGCTCAGCAGGGGGAGAATCAGCCCCAGCATTTT CSAQQGENQPQHF TRBJ1-5 TRBV29-1 TRBD1 .
TGCGCCAGCAGCTTGGAGTGGGGACGCTCTGGAAACACCATATATTTT CASSLEWGRSGNTIYF TRBJ1-3 TRBV5-1 . .
TGTGCCAGCAGACCCCTCTGGCAGGGGGGCTATGGCTACACCTTC CASRPLWQGGYGYTF TRBJ1-2 TRBV5-5 TRBD1 .
TGCGCCAGCAGTGGGGGGACTTCGAACACCGGGGAGCTGTTTTTT CASSGGTSNTGELFF TRBJ2-2 TRBV10-2 . .
TGTGCCAGCAGCTTTAGCGGGGGACCTGGAGAGACCCAGTACTTC CASSFSGGPGETQYF TRBJ2-5 TRBV7-6 TRBD2 .
TGTGCCAGCAGCCAAGGGATAGCGGGGGGCCGCCGTTTGGAGACCCAGTACTTC CASSQGIAGGRRLETQYF TRBJ2-5 TRBV14 TRBD2 few
TGCGCCAGCAGCCAAACAGGGGCCGGGGCCGGGGAGCTGTTTTTT CASSQTGAGAGELFF TRBJ2-2 TRBV5-1 TRBD1 .
TGCGCCAGCAGCCAAGATCTGGGCAGCTGGGAAAAACTGTTTTTT CASSQDLGSWEKLFF TRBJ1-4 TRBV4-3 . .
TGTGCCAGCAGCTTAGGGGGAGCGGGGGTTTACGAGCAGTACTTC CASSLGGAGVYEQYF TRBJ2-7 TRBV11-2 TRBD2 .
TGCGCCAGCAGCTTGGAGCCCTTTAATTCACCCCTCCACTTT CASSLEPFNSPLHF TRBJ1-6 TRBV5-1 . .
TGTGCCAGCAGTTACGGGGACCCAATTGGGGCCTACGAGCAGTACTTC CASSYGDPIGAYEQYF TRBJ2-7 TRBV6-2/TRBV6-3 . .
TGTGCCTGGAGGGAAGGGGGGGCAGATACGCAGTATTTT CAWREGGADTQYF TRBJ2-3 TRBV30 . .